The 17 T cell receptor beta chains below come from one sample, sequenced in a study of T-cell reconstitution after alpha-beta-depleted transplantation in children (TCRdb year 2016). Libraries were built with PCR. TCRdb names Illumina HiSeq 2500 as the instrument used. TCR library preparation used molecular barcoding, with unique molecular identifiers applied to normalize quantification of the TCRbeta repertoire. TCRdb reworked the public reads: Q25 trimming with fastp, MiXCR clone assembly, productive beta chains retained. Each record represents a unique CDR3 protein, reported with the most common genes and DNA among its rows. The sample includes approximately 520,000 distinct CDR3 sequences, with about 30% observed a single time. The ten largest make up approximately 2.3% of the sample. The input for sequencing was PBMCs from the stem cell graft donor, taken from the stem cell graft. Receptors were obtained from a human donor who donated a stem cell graft to a child with aplastic anemia.

This sequence joins TRBV14 and TRBJ2-1; 8 nucleotides align to TRBD2. The CDR3 runs 15 residues. CDR1 and CDR2 (germline): SGHDN, FVKESK. Trimming took 2 bases from V and 4 from J; bases not matched to a gene: 4. Written as DNA, the CDR3 is TGTGCCAGCAGCCAACTTCCGGGAGGGTACAATGAGCAGTTCTTC. It specifies CASSQLPGGYNEQFF.

The V call is TRBV29-1, the J call TRBJ1-1; D is uncertain. Looked up from germline, CDR1 is SQVTM and CDR2 is ANQGSEA. This CDR3 is built from 14 residues. Trimming left V 6 bases short and J 4 bases short, with 18 bases between. Written as DNA, the CDR3 is TGCAGCGTAGCCCTCACCCGTGGGGTCACTGAAGCTTTCTTT. Its translation is CSVALTRGVTEAFF.

This clonotype was detected only once. The chain couples TRBV7-9 to TRBJ2-7; perhaps TRBD2 as D (7 bases). This CDR3 spans 15 amino acids. Trimming shortened V by 4 bases and J by 4 bases, and 17 bases separated the two germline ends. Germline-derived CDR1 and CDR2 are SEHNR and FQNEAQ (reference sequence). This CDR3 reads CASSYGGGSVYEQYF. DNA of the CDR3: TGTGCCAGCAGCTATGGGGGCGGGAGTGTTTACGAGCAGTACTTC. The variable domain in full, completed from reference TRBV7-9 and TRBJ2-7, reads DTGVSQNPRHKITKRGQNVTFRCDPISEHNRLYWYRQTLGQGPEFLTYFQNEAQLEKSRLLSDRFSAERPKGSFSTLEIQRTEQGDSAMYLCASSYGGGSVYEQYFGPGTRLTVT.

This clonotype appeared a few times. The genes are TRBV20-1 and TRBJ2-4; unclear D gene. The length of the CDR3 is 17 residues. The germline V gene encodes CDR1 DFQATT and CDR2 SNEGSKA (reference sequence). The V end lost 0 bases, the J end lost 2 bases, and 17 bases lay between the germline ends. The CDR3 reads CSARDGFVGDSKNIQYF. The CDR3 nucleotides read TGCAGTGCTAGAGATGGTTTCGTGGGCGATTCCAAAAACATTCAGTACTTC.

The chain employs TRBV6-2 or TRBV6-3 and TRBJ2-1, with D perhaps matching TRBD1 (5 bases). The CDR3 is 19 amino acids. CDR1 is MNHEY and CDR2 is SVGEGT in the germline V gene. Trimming removed 3 bases at V and 7 bases at J, with 28 bases between. CDR3 amino acids: CASSYPRNQGRAWGNEQFF. In DNA, the CDR3 is TGTGCCAGCAGTTATCCCCGGAACCAGGGCAGGGCGTGGGGTAATGAGCAGTTCTTC.

Only a few counts were recorded for this clonotype. Here the CDR3 reads CASSPVGTGGSNYGYTF. CDR3 sequence (DNA): TGTGCCAGCAGCCCTGTCGGGACAGGGGGATCAAACTATGGCTACACCTTC. V gene TRBV28 combines with J gene TRBJ1-2; 11 nucleotides match TRBD1. The trim removed 6 bases at V and 2 bases at J, leaving 11 bases unmatched. CDR1 and CDR2 from the germline V gene are MDHEN and SYDVKM. There are 17 residues in the CDR3.

The J gene is TRBJ2-7, the V gene TRBV7-9; tentatively, D is TRBD2 (5 bases). Looked up from germline, CDR1 is SEHNR and CDR2 is FQNEAQ (reference sequence). This CDR3 comprises 14 residues. The V and J ends lost 6 bases and 2 bases respectively, with 14 bases between them. DNA for the CDR3: TGTGCCAGCAGGGCTGAGGGTAAGGCCTACGAGCAGTACGTC. Translating gives CASRAEGKAYEQYV.

The V gene is TRBV20-1, the J gene TRBJ2-7; a possible D gene is TRBD1 (5 bases). V lost 5 bases and J lost 0, with 8 bases in between. This CDR3 is built from 12 residues. The germline V gene has CDR1 DFQATT and CDR2 SNEGSKA (reference sequence). CDR3 sequence: CSASGPSYEQYF. Written as DNA, the CDR3 is TGCAGTGCTTCAGGGCCCTCCTACGAGCAGTACTTC.

Here the CDR3 reads CSVEEGTSSYNEQFF. CDR3 bases: TGCAGCGTTGAAGAAGGCACGAGCTCCTACAATGAGCAGTTCTTC. This rearrangement joins TRBV29-1 to TRBJ2-1; D is unclear. In germline, CDR1 is SQVTM, CDR2 ANQGSEA. Between the trimmed V and J ends, which lost 0 bases and 0 bases, there was a span of 9 bases. The CDR3 contains 15 residues.

This clonotype occurred a few times. The CDR3 nucleotides are TGCGCCAGCAGCCCGTCTGCGGGGGGAAACTATGGCTACACCTTC. This sequence encodes CASSPSAGGNYGYTF. The chain is built from TRBV4-3 and TRBJ1-2; D is possibly TRBD1 (5 bases). The CDR3 loop spans 15 amino acids. The V and J ends lost 4 bases and 2 bases respectively, with 14 bases between them. Germline V lookup: CDR1 LGHNA, CDR2 YSLEER.

V is TRBV6-5 and J is TRBJ2-2, with 7 bases fitting TRBD1. There are 15 residues in the CDR3. V was pared by 4 bases and J by 3 bases, with 5 bases of the junction left unmatched. Per germline, CDR1 MNHEY and CDR2 SVGAGI. The CDR3 DNA sequence: TGTGCCAGCAGTTCGGGACAGAGACACACCGGGGAGCTGTTTTTT. As protein: CASSSGQRHTGELFF.

The chain combines TRBV7-2 with TRBJ2-3, with TRBD2 matching over 13 bases. This CDR3 spans 17 amino acids. V shed 1 base, J shed 5 bases, and the junction held 6 bases outside the gene matches. Germline-derived CDR1 and CDR2 are SGHTA and FQGNSA. The CDR3 sequence is CASSLGLLAGGEDTQYF. The CDR3 coding sequence is TGTGCCAGCAGCTTAGGTTTACTAGCGGGAGGGGAAGATACGCAGTATTTT.

This chain links TRBV19 with TRBJ1-2; D may be TRBD1 (5 bases). The CDR3 runs 15 residues. Germline CDR1 LNHDA, CDR2 SQIVND (reference sequence). V was cut by 7 bases and J by 2 bases, with 17 bases left in between. CDR3 in amino acids: CASISWAQGNYGYTF. For the CDR3, the DNA is TGTGCCAGTATCAGTTGGGCGCAGGGAAACTATGGCTACACCTTC. Based on the CDR3 plus reference TRBV19 and TRBJ1-2, the full variable domain is DGGITQSPKYLFRKEGQNVTLSCEQNLNHDAMYWYRQDPGQGLRLIYYSQIVNDFQKGDIAEGYSVSREKKESFPLTVTSAQKNPTAFYLCASISWAQGNYGYTFGSGTRLTVV.

The V gene is TRBV14, the J gene TRBJ1-1, with TRBD1 as a possible D gene (5 bases). The CDR3 has 13 amino acids. CDR1 is SGHDN, CDR2 FVKESK, per germline. The V and J ends lost 4 bases and 4 bases respectively, with 10 bases between them. Here the CDR3 reads CASSRGTTTEAFF. For the CDR3, the DNA is TGTGCCAGCAGCCGAGGGACGACCACTGAAGCTTTCTTT.

This rearrangement joins TRBV12-5 to TRBJ1-2; D unresolved. Germline CDR1 and CDR2: LGHNT and FRNRAP. The germline V and J ends were trimmed by 6 bases and 2 bases, with 10 bases remaining between them. The CDR3 has 13 residues. CDR3: CASGQTQNYGYTF. CDR3 bases: TGTGCTAGTGGCCAAACTCAGAACTATGGCTACACCTTC.

The rearrangement joins TRBV12-5 to TRBJ2-7; D is ambiguous. The CDR3 runs to 14 residues. V was trimmed by 1 base and J by 5 bases, leaving 12 bases between them. The germline V gene encodes CDR1 LGHNT and CDR2 FRNRAP. The CDR3 DNA is TGTGCTAGTGGTTTGGGCCCGCCACCTAACGAGCAGTACTTC. It specifies CASGLGPPPNEQYF.

This clonotype appeared many times. The gene calls are TRBV20-1 and TRBJ2-1; either TRBD1 or TRBD2 may supply D (5 bases each). Trimming cost V 6 bases and J 4 bases, with 19 bases left between them. Germline values: CDR1 DFQATT, CDR2 SNEGSKA (reference sequence). The CDR3 spans 15 residues. CDR3 bases: TGCAGTGCACCCAGGAGTCTAGCAGGGTACAATGAGCAGTTCTTC. Translated, it gives CSAPRSLAGYNEQFF.